The present T cell receptor (beta chain) was sequenced within a study of T-cell memory formation after mild COVID-19. Across the study: Largely, TCR clusters stayed within a single donor.

CDR3 size: 15 residues. The V gene's germline CDR1 is MNHEY and CDR2 SVGAGI. Trimming removed 6 bases from V and 6 bases from J; junction bases left unmatched: 11. Employing constant-segment primers, 5'RACE generated TCR alpha and TCR beta cDNA libraries bearing sample barcodes and UMIs. TCRdb called the 5' RACE reads again in MiXCR, with one record for every CDR3 protein. The sample holds some 410,000 distinct CDR3 sequences, 23% seen once. This TCR derives from an adult woman who had mild COVID-19 (a few samples of this study predate the infection). Cell type and time point are not known. The chain uses TRBV6-5 and TRBJ1-1, with 9 bases that match TRBD1. The source material was PBMCs or a T cell subset sorted from them (not recorded which). The CDR3 DNA follows: TGTGCCAGCAGCTTCGCGGGGACAGGGAAGTCTGAAGCTTTCTTT. This encodes CASSFAGTGKSEAFF.